These T cell receptor beta chains were read from a single sample in a study of beta chain features in type 1 diabetes. Method: immunoSEQ multiplex PCR; TCRdb's copy keeps in-frame clones and lacks some. The repertoire holds roughly 380,000 clones, with about 20% as singletons. The sample consisted of naive CD4+ T cells from blood. Receptors originate from a woman aged 18-29 years in good health. CDR3s include the opening cysteine and the closing phenylalanine or tryptophan. A D gene is named only where the DNA matches it firmly. Some rows have no size entry. The others give once, few or many, or a class for an expanded clone.

j_call | v_call | clone_size | d_call | cdr3_aa | cdr3_nt
TRBJ1-2 | TRBV5-6 | NA | TRBD1 | CASSRQGSYGYTF | TGTGCCAGCAGCCGACAGGGGTCCTATGGCTACACCTTC
TRBJ1-2 | TRBV5-1 | few | NA | CASSLPTVNYGYTF | TGCGCCAGCAGCTTACCGACAGTAAACTATGGCTACACCTTC
TRBJ1-1 | TRBV29-1 | NA | NA | CSVLGRVGNTEAFF | TGCAGCGTTCTCGGGAGGGTGGGGAACACTGAAGCTTTCTTT
TRBJ1-6 | TRBV7-6 | few | NA | CASASRRREGGYNSPLHF | TGTGCCAGCGCGTCGAGGAGGAGGGAAGGCGGGTATAATTCACCCCTCCACTTT
TRBJ2-1 | TRBV7-9 | NA | TRBD2 | CASSSAARLADNEQFF | TGTGCCAGCAGCTCGGCTGCTAGGCTAGCGGACAATGAGCAGTTCTTC
TRBJ1-1 | TRBV7-9 | once | NA | CASTLTVNTEAFF | TGTGCCAGCACCCTGACAGTGAACACTGAAGCTTTCTTT
TRBJ2-7 | TRBV15 | NA | TRBD2 | CATSRGASGTFYEQYF | TGTGCCACCAGCAGAGGGGCTAGCGGGACTTTCTACGAGCAGTACTTC
TRBJ2-5 | TRBV11-1 | few | TRBD2 | CASSLDTSGRAVQTQYF | TGTGCCAGCAGCTTGGATACTAGCGGGAGGGCCGTACAGACCCAGTACTTC
TRBJ1-4 | TRBV7-2 | NA | NA | CASRRQDGTNEKLFF | TGTGCCAGCAGGAGACAGGATGGAACTAATGAAAAACTGTTTTTT
TRBJ1-2 | TRBV20-1 | NA | NA | CSAARDYGYTF | TGCAGTGCGGCACGGGACTATGGCTACACCTTC
TRBJ1-5 | TRBV7-2 | NA | TRBD1 | CASSFVTGVSNQPQHF | TGTGCCAGCAGCTTTGTCACAGGGGTTAGCAATCAGCCCCAGCATTTT
TRBJ2-3 | TRBV6-1 | once | TRBD2 | CAGTSGGVQDTQYF | TGTGCCGGTACTAGCGGGGGGGTTCAAGATACGCAGTATTTT
TRBJ1-2 | TRBV30 | few | NA | CAWSVHGGGYTF | TGTGCCTGGAGTGTACACGGGGGTGGCTACACCTTC
TRBJ1-2 | TRBV5-4 | NA | TRBD1 | CASRPGTGVYGYTF | TGTGCCAGCAGACCCGGGACAGGGGTTTATGGCTACACCTTC
TRBJ1-4 | TRBV14 | few | NA | CASSHWTEKLFF | TGTGCCAGCAGCCATTGGACAGAGAAACTGTTTTTT
TRBJ2-5 | TRBV7-9 | NA | TRBD1 | CASTYGTGDGETQYF | TGTGCCAGCACATATGGGACAGGGGACGGGGAGACCCAGTACTTC
TRBJ2-1 | TRBV4-2 | NA | TRBD2 | CASSLLAGGYNEQFF | TGTGCCAGCAGCCTACTAGCGGGGGGATACAATGAGCAGTTCTTC
TRBJ2-7 | TRBV11-1 | NA | NA | CASSLTNYEQYF | TGTGCCAGCAGCTTAACAAACTACGAGCAGTACTTC
TRBJ2-6 | TRBV4-2 | NA | NA | CASSQDLGRGTGANVPTF | TGTGCCAGCAGCCAAGATCTCGGCCGGGGGACTGGGGCCAACGTCCCGACTTTC
TRBJ1-1 | TRBV30 | few | NA | CAWRVRVRTEAFF | TGTGCCTGGAGGGTCAGGGTAAGAACTGAAGCTTTCTTT
TRBJ2-6 | TRBV5-1 | NA | TRBD2 | CASSLMPGRDPTGANVLTF | TGCGCCAGCAGCTTGATGCCAGGGAGGGATCCTACTGGGGCCAACGTCCTGACTTTC
TRBJ2-5 | TRBV18 | NA | TRBD1 | CASSSQTGPQETQYF | TGTGCCAGCTCATCGCAGACAGGGCCACAAGAGACCCAGTACTTC
TRBJ1-2 | TRBV4-2 | few | NA | CASSQEGGANHGYTF | TGTGCCAGCAGCCAGGAAGGGGGGGCGAATCATGGCTACACCTTC
TRBJ1-1 | TRBV23-1 | few | TRBD1 | CASSHQEEGAAAFF | TGCGCCAGCAGTCACCAGGAGGAGGGGGCGGCGGCTTTCTTT
TRBJ1-6 | TRBV9 | few | NA | CASSVSGGNSPLHF | TGTGCCAGCAGCGTGTCGGGGGGGAATTCACCCCTCCACTTT
TRBJ2-7 | TRBV5-1 | once | TRBD1 | CASSLGQGVHEQYF | TGCGCCAGCAGCTTAGGACAGGGAGTTCACGAGCAGTACTTC
TRBJ2-3 | TRBV15 | once | NA | CATSLSTDTQYF | TGTGCCACTTCCCTTAGCACAGATACGCAGTATTTT
TRBJ2-7 | TRBV25-1 | few | NA | CASSGYRQDSYEQYF | TGTGCCAGCAGTGGATATAGACAGGACTCCTACGAGCAGTACTTC
TRBJ1-1 | TRBV30 | NA | NA | CAWSVRETAAINTEAFF | TGTGCCTGGAGTGTACGGGAGACAGCGGCCATTAACACTGAAGCTTTCTTT
TRBJ2-3 | TRBV30 | few | NA | CAWSRGGITDTQYF | TGTGCCTGGAGCCGGGGCGGGATCACAGATACGCAGTATTTT
TRBJ2-3 | TRBV7-3 | few | TRBD2 | CASSSRGGGTDTQYF | TGTGCCAGCAGCTCCCGCGGGGGGGGCACAGATACGCAGTATTTT
TRBJ1-2 | TRBV2 | NA | TRBD1 | CASSEAHRGYGYTF | TGTGCCAGCAGTGAAGCACACAGGGGGTATGGCTACACCTTC
TRBJ1-5 | TRBV4-3 | few | NA | CASSQLPGSNQPQHF | TGCGCCAGCAGCCAACTACCAGGTAGCAATCAGCCCCAGCATTTT
TRBJ1-5 | TRBV5-1 | NA | NA | CASSLGRDQPQHF | TGCGCCAGCAGCTTGGGGAGGGACCAGCCCCAGCATTTT
TRBJ2-1 | TRBV29-1 | few | NA | CSVDRGWDEQFF | TGCAGCGTTGACAGGGGATGGGATGAGCAGTTCTTC
TRBJ2-7 | TRBV19 | NA | NA | CASDSDGGEQYF | TGTGCCAGCGACTCCGACGGGGGCGAGCAGTACTTC
TRBJ1-4 | TRBV7-2 | few | NA | CASSIQDEKLFF | TGTGCCAGCAGCATTCAGGATGAAAAACTGTTTTTT
TRBJ1-4 | TRBV7-2 | few | TRBD1 | CASSPRTGEEKLFF | TGTGCCAGCAGCCCACGGACAGGGGAGGAAAAACTGTTTTTT